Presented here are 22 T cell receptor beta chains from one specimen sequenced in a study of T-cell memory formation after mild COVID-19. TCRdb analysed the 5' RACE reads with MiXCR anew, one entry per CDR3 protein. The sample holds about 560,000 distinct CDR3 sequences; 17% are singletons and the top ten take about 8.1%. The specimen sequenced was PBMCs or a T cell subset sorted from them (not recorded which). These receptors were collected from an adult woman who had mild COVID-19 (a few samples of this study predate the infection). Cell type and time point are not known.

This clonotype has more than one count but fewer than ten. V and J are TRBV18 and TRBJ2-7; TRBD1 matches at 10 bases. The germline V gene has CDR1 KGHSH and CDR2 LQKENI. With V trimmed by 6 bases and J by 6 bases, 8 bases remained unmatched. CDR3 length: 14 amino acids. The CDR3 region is CASSAGTGAREQYF. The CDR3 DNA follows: TGTGCCAGCTCGGCCGGGACAGGGGCTCGCGAGCAGTACTTC.

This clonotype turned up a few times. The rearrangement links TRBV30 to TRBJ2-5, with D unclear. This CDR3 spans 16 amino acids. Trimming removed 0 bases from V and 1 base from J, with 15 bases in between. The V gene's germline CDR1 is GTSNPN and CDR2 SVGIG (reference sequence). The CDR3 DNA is TGTGCCTGGAGTGTACTACTGGCGGAGACCCAAGAGACCCAGTACTTC. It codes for CAWSVLLAETQETQYF.

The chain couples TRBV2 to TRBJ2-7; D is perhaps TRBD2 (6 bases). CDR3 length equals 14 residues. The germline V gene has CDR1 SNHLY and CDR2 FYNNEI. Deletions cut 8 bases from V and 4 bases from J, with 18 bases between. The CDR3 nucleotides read TGTGCCAGCCTATCTCAGGGAGGAATGTACGAGCAGTACTTC. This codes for CASLSQGGMYEQYF.

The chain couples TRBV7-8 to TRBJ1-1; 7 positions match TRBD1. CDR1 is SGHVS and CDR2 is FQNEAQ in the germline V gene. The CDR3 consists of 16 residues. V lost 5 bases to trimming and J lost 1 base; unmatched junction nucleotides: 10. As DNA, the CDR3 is TGTGCCAGCAGCCCTCAAACCGGGACAGCGAACACTGAAGCTTTCTTT. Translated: CASSPQTGTANTEAFF.

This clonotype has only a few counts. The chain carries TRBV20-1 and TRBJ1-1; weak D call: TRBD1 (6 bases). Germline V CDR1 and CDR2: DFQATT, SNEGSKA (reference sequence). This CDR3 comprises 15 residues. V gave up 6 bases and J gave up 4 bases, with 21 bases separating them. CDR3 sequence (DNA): TGCAGTGCCCAAATTGGGACATCCTGGACCACTGAAGCTTTCTTT. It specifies CSAQIGTSWTTEAFF.

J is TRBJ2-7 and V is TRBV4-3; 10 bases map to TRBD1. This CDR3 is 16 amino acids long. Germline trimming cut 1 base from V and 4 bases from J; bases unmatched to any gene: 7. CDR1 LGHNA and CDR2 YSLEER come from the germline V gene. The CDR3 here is CASSQGTGGGGYEQYF. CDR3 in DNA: TGCGCCAGCAGCCAAGGGACAGGGGGTGGGGGGTACGAGCAGTACTTC.

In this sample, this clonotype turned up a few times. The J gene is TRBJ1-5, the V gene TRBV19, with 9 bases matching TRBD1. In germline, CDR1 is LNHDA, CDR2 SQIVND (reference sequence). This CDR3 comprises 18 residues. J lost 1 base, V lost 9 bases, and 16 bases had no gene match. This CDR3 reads CASGGSWTGEGSNQPQHF. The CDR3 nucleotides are TGTGCCAGCGGGGGGTCGTGGACAGGGGAAGGAAGCAATCAGCCCCAGCATTTT.

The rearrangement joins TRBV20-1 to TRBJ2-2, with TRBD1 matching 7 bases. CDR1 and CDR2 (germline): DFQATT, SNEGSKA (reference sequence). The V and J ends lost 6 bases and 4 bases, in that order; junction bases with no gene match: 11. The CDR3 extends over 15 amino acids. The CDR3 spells CSALSAAGGTGELFF. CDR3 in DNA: TGCAGTGCCCTCTCGGCTGCAGGGGGCACCGGGGAGCTGTTTTTT.

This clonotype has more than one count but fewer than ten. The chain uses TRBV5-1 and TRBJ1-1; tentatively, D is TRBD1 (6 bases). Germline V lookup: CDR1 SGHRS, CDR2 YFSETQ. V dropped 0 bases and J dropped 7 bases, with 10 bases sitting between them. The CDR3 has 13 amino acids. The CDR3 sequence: CASSLAGGFEAFF. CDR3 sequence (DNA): TGCGCCAGCAGCTTGGCTGGGGGCTTTGAAGCTTTCTTT.

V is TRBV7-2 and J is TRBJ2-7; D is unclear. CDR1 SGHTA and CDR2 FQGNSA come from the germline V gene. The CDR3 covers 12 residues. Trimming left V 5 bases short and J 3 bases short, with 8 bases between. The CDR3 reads CASSIDHYEQYF. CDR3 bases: TGTGCCAGCAGCATTGACCACTACGAGCAGTACTTC.

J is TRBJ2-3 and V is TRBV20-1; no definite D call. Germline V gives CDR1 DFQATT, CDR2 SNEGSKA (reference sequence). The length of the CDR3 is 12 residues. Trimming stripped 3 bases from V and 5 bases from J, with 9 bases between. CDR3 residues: CSARAVGDTQYF. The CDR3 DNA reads TGCAGTGCTAGGGCCGTGGGAGATACGCAGTATTTT.

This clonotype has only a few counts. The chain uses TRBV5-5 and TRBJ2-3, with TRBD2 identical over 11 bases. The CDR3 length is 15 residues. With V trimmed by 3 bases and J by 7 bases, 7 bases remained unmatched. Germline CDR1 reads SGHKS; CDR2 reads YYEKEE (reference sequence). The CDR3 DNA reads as TGTGCCAGCAGCTCGATTAGCGGGGGGGCCTATACGCAGTATTTT. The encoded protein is CASSSISGGAYTQYF.

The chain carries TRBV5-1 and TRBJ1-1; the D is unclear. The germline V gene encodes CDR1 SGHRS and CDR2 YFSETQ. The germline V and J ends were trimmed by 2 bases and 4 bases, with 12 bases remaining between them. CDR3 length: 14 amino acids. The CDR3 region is CASSLTDKATEAFF. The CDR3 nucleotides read TGCGCCAGCAGCTTAACTGACAAAGCCACTGAAGCTTTCTTT.

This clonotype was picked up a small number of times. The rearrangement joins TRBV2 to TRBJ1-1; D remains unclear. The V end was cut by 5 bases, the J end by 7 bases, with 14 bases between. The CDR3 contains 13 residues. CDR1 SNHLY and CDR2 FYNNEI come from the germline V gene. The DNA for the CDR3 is TGTGCCAGCAGTTCCCCGCCCTCGATTGAAGCTTTCTTT. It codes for CASSSPPSIEAFF.

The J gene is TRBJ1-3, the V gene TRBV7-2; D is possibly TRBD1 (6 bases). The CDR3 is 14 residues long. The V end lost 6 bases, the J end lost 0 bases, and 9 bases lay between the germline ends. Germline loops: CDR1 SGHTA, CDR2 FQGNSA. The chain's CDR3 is CASRDSNSGNTIYF. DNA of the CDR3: TGTGCCAGCAGGGACAGTAACTCTGGAAACACCATATATTTT. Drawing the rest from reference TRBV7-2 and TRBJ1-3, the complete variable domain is GAGVSQSPSNKVTEKGKDVELRCDPISGHTALYWYRQSLGQGLEFLIYFQGNSAPDKSGLPSDRFSAERTGGSVSTLTIQRTQQEDSAVYLCASRDSNSGNTIYFGEGSWLTVV.

CDR3 sequence reads: CATSDLAGKAFF. Here the CDR3 DNA reads TGTGCCACCAGTGATTTGGCCGGAAAAGCTTTCTTT. V and J are TRBV24-1 and TRBJ1-1, with D hard to call. The V gene's germline CDR1 is KGHDR and CDR2 SFDVKD. The CDR3 runs 12 residues. The V end was cut by 0 bases, the J end by 9 bases, with 7 bases between.

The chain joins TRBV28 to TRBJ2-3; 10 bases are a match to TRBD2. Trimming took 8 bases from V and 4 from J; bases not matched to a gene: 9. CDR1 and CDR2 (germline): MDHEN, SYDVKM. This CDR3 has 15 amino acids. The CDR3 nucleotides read TGTGCCAGCCAAAAACTAGCGGGACCTTCAGATACGCAGTATTTT. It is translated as CASQKLAGPSDTQYF.

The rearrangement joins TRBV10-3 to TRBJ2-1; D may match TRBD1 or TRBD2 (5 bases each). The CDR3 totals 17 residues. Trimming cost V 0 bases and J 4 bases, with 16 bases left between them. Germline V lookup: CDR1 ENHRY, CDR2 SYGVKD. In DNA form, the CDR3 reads TGTGCCATCAGTGAGTCGATTGGGGGATCGTCTTACAATGAGCAGTTCTTC. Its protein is CAISESIGGSSYNEQFF.

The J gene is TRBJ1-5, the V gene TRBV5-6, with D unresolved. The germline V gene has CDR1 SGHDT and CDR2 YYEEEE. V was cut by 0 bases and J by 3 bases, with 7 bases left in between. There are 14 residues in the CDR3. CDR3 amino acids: CASSLEGNNQPQHF. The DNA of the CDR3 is TGTGCCAGCAGCTTGGAGGGCAACAATCAGCCCCAGCATTTT.

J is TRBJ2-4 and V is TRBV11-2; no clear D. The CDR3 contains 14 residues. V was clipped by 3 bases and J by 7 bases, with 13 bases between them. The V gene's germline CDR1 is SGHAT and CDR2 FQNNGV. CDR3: CASSFQASRNIQYF. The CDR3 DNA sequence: TGTGCCAGCAGCTTTCAGGCCAGCCGTAACATTCAGTACTTC.

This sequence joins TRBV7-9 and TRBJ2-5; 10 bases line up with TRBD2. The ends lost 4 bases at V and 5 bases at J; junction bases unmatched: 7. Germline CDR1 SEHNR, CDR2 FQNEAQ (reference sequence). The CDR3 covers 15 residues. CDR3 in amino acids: CASSSAISGGETQYF. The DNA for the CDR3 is TGTGCCAGCAGCTCAGCAATTAGCGGGGGGGAGACCCAGTACTTC.

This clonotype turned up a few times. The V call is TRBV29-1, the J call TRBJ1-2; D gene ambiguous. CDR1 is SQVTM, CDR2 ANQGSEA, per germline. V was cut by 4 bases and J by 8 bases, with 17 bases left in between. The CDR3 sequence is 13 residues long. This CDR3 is CSVVEGSISGYTF. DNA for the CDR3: TGCAGCGTTGTTGAGGGTTCGATCAGCGGCTACACCTTC.